A selection of T cell receptor beta chains follows, all from one sample in a study of shared clonotypes between healthy human individuals. Here immunoSEQ multiplex PCR was the method, and the copy in TCRdb shows in-frame clones only, minus some. Here the sample spans about 1,900,000 clones, about 95% being singletons. The sequenced material came from naive CD8+ T cells sorted from blood. The receptors originated from a man between 18 and 29 years old in good health. CDR3s include the opening cysteine and the closing phenylalanine or tryptophan. Each record gives: CDR3 protein, CDR3 DNA, V gene, J gene, D gene, clone size. D genes are given only for firm matches. Size is stated for part of the rows, as once, few or many counts, or as a class when the clone is expanded.

CDR3 protein: CASSRGQGSYEQYF; CDR3 DNA: TGCGCCAGCAGCCGGGGACAGGGCTCCTACGAGCAGTACTTC; V gene: TRBV5-1; J gene: TRBJ2-7; D gene: TRBD1; clone size: -
CDR3 protein: CASLYRGSAKNIQYF; CDR3 DNA: TGTGCCAGCCTGTACAGGGGATCCGCCAAAAACATTCAGTACTTC; V gene: TRBV2; J gene: TRBJ2-4; D gene: TRBD1; clone size: -
CDR3 protein: CASSSVLTGELFF; CDR3 DNA: TGTGCCAGCAGTTCCGTTCTCACCGGGGAGCTGTTTTTT; V gene: TRBV6-5; J gene: TRBJ2-2; D gene: -; clone size: -
CDR3 protein: CASSQVLGGGQYF; CDR3 DNA: TGCGCCAGCAGCCAAGTACTGGGCGGGGGGCAGTACTTC; V gene: TRBV4-1; J gene: TRBJ2-7; D gene: TRBD2; clone size: once
CDR3 protein: CASSPTPGQNTGELFF; CDR3 DNA: TGTGCCAGCAGCCCTACCCCGGGACAGAATACCGGGGAGCTGTTTTTT; V gene: TRBV7-8; J gene: TRBJ2-2; D gene: TRBD1; clone size: -
CDR3 protein: CASRHPYTGELFF; CDR3 DNA: TGTGCCAGCAGGCACCCGTACACCGGGGAGCTGTTTTTT; V gene: TRBV6-5; J gene: TRBJ2-2; D gene: -; clone size: -
CDR3 protein: CASSVARHSADGSEKLFF; CDR3 DNA: TGTGCCAGCAGCGTAGCACGTCACTCGGCAGACGGAAGTGAAAAACTGTTTTTT; V gene: TRBV9; J gene: TRBJ1-4; D gene: -; clone size: -
CDR3 protein: CASSSLDSPQETQYF; CDR3 DNA: TGTGCCAGCAGCTCCCTGGACAGCCCGCAAGAGACCCAGTACTTC; V gene: TRBV7-8; J gene: TRBJ2-5; D gene: -; clone size: -
CDR3 protein: CATSWSNSYNEQFF; CDR3 DNA: TGTGCCACCTCCTGGTCTAACTCCTACAATGAGCAGTTCTTC; V gene: TRBV15; J gene: TRBJ2-1; D gene: -; clone size: -
CDR3 protein: CASSAVETIIDEQFF; CDR3 DNA: TGTGCCAGCAGCGCCGTGGAGACTATAATCGATGAGCAGTTCTTC; V gene: TRBV9; J gene: TRBJ2-1; D gene: -; clone size: -
CDR3 protein: CAWSADRTYEQYF; CDR3 DNA: TGTGCCTGGAGTGCGGACAGAACCTACGAGCAGTACTTC; V gene: TRBV30; J gene: TRBJ2-7; D gene: -; clone size: -
CDR3 protein: CASSLQGDYEQYF; CDR3 DNA: TGTGCCAGCAGCTTACAGGGGGATTACGAGCAGTACTTC; V gene: TRBV5-4; J gene: TRBJ2-7; D gene: TRBD1; clone size: -
CDR3 protein: CASSPRPGYPGDTEAFF; CDR3 DNA: TGTGCCAGCAGCCCTAGGCCGGGATACCCAGGGGACACTGAAGCTTTCTTT; V gene: TRBV11-1; J gene: TRBJ1-1; D gene: -; clone size: -
CDR3 protein: CASSWEGTENEKLFF; CDR3 DNA: TGTGCCAGCAGCTGGGAGGGGACAGAGAATGAAAAACTGTTTTTT; V gene: TRBV5-5; J gene: TRBJ1-4; D gene: TRBD1; clone size: -
CDR3 protein: CASSYGPDNEKLFF; CDR3 DNA: TGTGCCAGCAGTTACGGTCCAGATAATGAAAAACTGTTTTTT; V gene: TRBV6-5; J gene: TRBJ1-4; D gene: -; clone size: -
CDR3 protein: CASSSEGDRTYNEQFF; CDR3 DNA: TGTGCCAGCAGCTCGGAGGGGGACCGAACCTACAATGAGCAGTTCTTC; V gene: TRBV7-9; J gene: TRBJ2-1; D gene: -; clone size: -
CDR3 protein: CSVEEFLGGQGVYEQYF; CDR3 DNA: TGCAGCGTTGAAGAATTTTTGGGAGGGCAGGGGGTATACGAGCAGTACTTC; V gene: TRBV29-1; J gene: TRBJ2-7; D gene: -; clone size: -
CDR3 protein: CASRSGGGPYEQYF; CDR3 DNA: TGTGCCAGCAGATCAGGGGGGGGGCCTTACGAGCAGTACTTC; V gene: TRBV6-5; J gene: TRBJ2-7; D gene: -; clone size: -
CDR3 protein: CASSEARTDTQYF; CDR3 DNA: TGTGCCAGCAGTGAAGCAAGGACAGATACGCAGTATTTT; V gene: TRBV2; J gene: TRBJ2-3; D gene: -; clone size: once
CDR3 protein: CASSVYGGGAEAKNIQYF; CDR3 DNA: TGTGCCAGCAGTGTCTATGGCGGGGGGGCGGAGGCCAAAAACATTCAGTACTTC; V gene: TRBV2; J gene: TRBJ2-4; D gene: TRBD2; clone size: once
CDR3 protein: CSALGGFTYEQYF; CDR3 DNA: TGCAGCGCCCTAGGGGGGTTCACCTACGAGCAGTACTTC; V gene: TRBV29-1; J gene: TRBJ2-7; D gene: -; clone size: -
CDR3 protein: CATTDSTYNEQFF; CDR3 DNA: TGTGCCACCACCGACAGTACCTACAATGAGCAGTTCTTC; V gene: TRBV14; J gene: TRBJ2-1; D gene: -; clone size: -
CDR3 protein: CASSSTGASNQPQHF; CDR3 DNA: TGCGCCAGCAGCTCCACAGGGGCTAGCAATCAGCCCCAGCATTTT; V gene: TRBV5-1; J gene: TRBJ1-5; D gene: TRBD1; clone size: -
CDR3 protein: CASSESVLNF; CDR3 DNA: TGCGCCAGCAGTGAGTCTGTACTTAACTTC; V gene: TRBV10-2; J gene: TRBJ2-5; D gene: -; clone size: -
CDR3 protein: CASSLLTGTYEQYF; CDR3 DNA: TGCGCCAGCAGCCTCCTGACAGGGACCTACGAGCAGTACTTC; V gene: TRBV4-1; J gene: TRBJ2-7; D gene: TRBD1; clone size: -
CDR3 protein: CASNRAGGPDTQYF; CDR3 DNA: TGTGCCAGCAATCGAGCGGGAGGGCCAGATACGCAGTATTTT; V gene: TRBV2; J gene: TRBJ2-3; D gene: TRBD2; clone size: -
CDR3 protein: CAISEPLAGDYNEQFF; CDR3 DNA: TGTGCCATCAGTGAGCCCCTAGCGGGGGACTACAATGAGCAGTTCTTC; V gene: TRBV10-3; J gene: TRBJ2-1; D gene: TRBD2; clone size: -
CDR3 protein: CASSLISGLEGYTF; CDR3 DNA: TGTGCCAGCAGCTTAATTTCAGGGTTGGAGGGCTACACCTTC; V gene: TRBV11-2; J gene: TRBJ1-2; D gene: -; clone size: -
CDR3 protein: CASSETDFRNEQFF; CDR3 DNA: TGTGCCAGCAGTGAGACGGACTTCCGCAATGAGCAGTTCTTC; V gene: TRBV2; J gene: TRBJ2-1; D gene: -; clone size: -
CDR3 protein: CASSPEQGPYEQYF; CDR3 DNA: TGTGCCAGCAGTCCAGAGCAGGGCCCCTACGAGCAGTACTTC; V gene: TRBV7-9; J gene: TRBJ2-7; D gene: -; clone size: -
CDR3 protein: CASSTGSYYEQYF; CDR3 DNA: TGTGCCAGTAGCACAGGTTCTTACTACGAGCAGTACTTC; V gene: TRBV19; J gene: TRBJ2-7; D gene: -; clone size: -
CDR3 protein: CSVEDPTTNEKLFF; CDR3 DNA: TGCAGCGTTGAAGACCCGACAACTAATGAAAAACTGTTTTTT; V gene: TRBV29-1; J gene: TRBJ1-4; D gene: -; clone size: -
CDR3 protein: CASNPRVAGGHDTQYF; CDR3 DNA: TGCGCCAGCAATCCCAGGGTAGCGGGAGGGCACGATACGCAGTATTTT; V gene: TRBV10-2; J gene: TRBJ2-3; D gene: TRBD2; clone size: -
CDR3 protein: CASSPDGKREGYEQYF; CDR3 DNA: TGTGCCAGCAGCCCCGATGGGAAGCGGGAGGGGTACGAGCAGTACTTC; V gene: TRBV5-6; J gene: TRBJ2-7; D gene: TRBD2; clone size: -
CDR3 protein: CASSSRLAGLDSYEQYF; CDR3 DNA: TGTGCCAGCAGTTCGCGACTAGCGGGCCTAGACTCCTACGAGCAGTACTTC; V gene: TRBV7-8; J gene: TRBJ2-7; D gene: TRBD2; clone size: -
CDR3 protein: CASSQDPPGYNSPLHF; CDR3 DNA: TGCGCCAGCAGCCAAGACCCACCCGGGTATAATTCACCCCTCCACTTT; V gene: TRBV4-1; J gene: TRBJ1-6; D gene: -; clone size: -
CDR3 protein: CAISESVGDPSYNEQFF; CDR3 DNA: TGTGCCATCAGTGAGTCAGTAGGGGACCCTTCCTACAATGAGCAGTTCTTC; V gene: TRBV10-3; J gene: TRBJ2-1; D gene: -; clone size: once
CDR3 protein: CASSAGTGIKDQPQHF; CDR3 DNA: TGTGCCAGCAGCGCGGGGACAGGGATAAAGGATCAGCCCCAGCATTTT; V gene: TRBV9; J gene: TRBJ1-5; D gene: TRBD1; clone size: -
CDR3 protein: CASSPRYMSPSNQPQHF; CDR3 DNA: TGTGCCAGCAGCCCCCGGTACATGTCACCTAGCAATCAGCCCCAGCATTTT; V gene: TRBV14; J gene: TRBJ1-5; D gene: -; clone size: -
CDR3 protein: CASTTGLAGGTDTQYF; CDR3 DNA: TGTGCCAGCACCACAGGACTAGCGGGGGGGACAGATACGCAGTATTTT; V gene: TRBV27; J gene: TRBJ2-3; D gene: TRBD2; clone size: -
CDR3 protein: CASSLRGASYEQYF; CDR3 DNA: TGTGCCAGCAGCTTACGGGGGGCGTCCTACGAGCAGTACTTC; V gene: TRBV7-6; J gene: TRBJ2-7; D gene: -; clone size: -
CDR3 protein: CASSWGQSTDTQYF; CDR3 DNA: TGTGCCAGCAGTTGGGGACAAAGCACAGATACGCAGTATTTT; V gene: TRBV2; J gene: TRBJ2-3; D gene: -; clone size: -
CDR3 protein: CASSQVTGVGQPQHF; CDR3 DNA: TGCGCCAGCAGCCAAGTCACAGGGGTTGGTCAGCCCCAGCATTTT; V gene: TRBV4-1; J gene: TRBJ1-5; D gene: TRBD1; clone size: once
CDR3 protein: CASSLGGGGELFF; CDR3 DNA: TGTGCCAGCAGCTTAGGGGGAGGAGGGGAGCTGTTTTTT; V gene: TRBV7-6; J gene: TRBJ2-2; D gene: -; clone size: -
CDR3 protein: CAWSVAVTEAFF; CDR3 DNA: TGTGCCTGGAGTGTAGCGGTGACTGAAGCTTTCTTT; V gene: TRBV30; J gene: TRBJ1-1; D gene: -; clone size: -
CDR3 protein: CASSLVENTYQETQYF; CDR3 DNA: TGTGCCAGCAGCTTAGTGGAGAATACGTACCAAGAGACCCAGTACTTC; V gene: TRBV7-8; J gene: TRBJ2-5; D gene: -; clone size: -
CDR3 protein: CASRWGAEGAEAFF; CDR3 DNA: TGTGCCAGCAGGTGGGGGGCGGAGGGGGCTGAAGCTTTCTTT; V gene: TRBV6-1; J gene: TRBJ1-1; D gene: -; clone size: -
CDR3 protein: CASSILPFGGGRDGYTF; CDR3 DNA: TGTGCCAGCAGTATTCTCCCCTTCGGGGGGGGACGAGACGGCTACACCTTC; V gene: TRBV27; J gene: TRBJ1-2; D gene: -; clone size: -
CDR3 protein: CASSLGGDTQYF; CDR3 DNA: TGTGCCAGCAGCCTAGGGGGAGATACGCAGTATTTT; V gene: TRBV9; J gene: TRBJ2-3; D gene: -; clone size: -
CDR3 protein: CASSSGTGGPYEQYF; CDR3 DNA: TGTGCCAGCAGTTCCGGGACAGGGGGTCCCTACGAGCAGTACTTC; V gene: TRBV27; J gene: TRBJ2-7; D gene: TRBD1; clone size: -
CDR3 protein: CASSTGSQGYTF; CDR3 DNA: TGTGCCAGTAGTACGGGTTCTCAGGGCTACACCTTC; V gene: TRBV19; J gene: TRBJ1-2; D gene: -; clone size: few